This T cell receptor (beta chain) emerged from a study of cytomegalovirus exposure and HLA in healthy donors. Across the whole study: From about 180 million T cells, an earlier analysis saw roughly 100 million unique TCR beta sequences. Study-wide points: Compared with the roughly 700-donor mean, an Asian-associated ancestry cluster reportedly had fewer N-insertions, according to a later analysis. Some TCR beta chains (roughly 160 of them) were listed as cytomegalovirus-associated. CMV antigen specificity of three CMV-associated chains was confirmed in vitro.

60 Vbeta and 13 Jbeta primers were used in PCR. TCRdb keeps only in-frame clones here, not all; method: immunoSEQ multiplex PCR. Here the sample table reports some 75,000 clones. Comments on this clone: Its target is unknown.

Losses at the gene ends were 4 bases for V and 6 bases for J; bases not matched to a gene: 9. The CDR3 consists of 17 residues. Germline assignment: CDR1 SGHRS and CDR2 YFSETQ. The sequence derives from a boy under 18 in good health and CMV-seronegative. This rearrangement joins TRBV5-1 to TRBJ2-3, with TRBD2 identical over 15 bases. Source material: PBMCs. The CDR3 reads CASSPGLAGGGPDTQYF. CDR3 in DNA: TGCGCCAGCAGCCCCGGACTAGCGGGAGGGGGCCCGGATACGCAGTATTTT.